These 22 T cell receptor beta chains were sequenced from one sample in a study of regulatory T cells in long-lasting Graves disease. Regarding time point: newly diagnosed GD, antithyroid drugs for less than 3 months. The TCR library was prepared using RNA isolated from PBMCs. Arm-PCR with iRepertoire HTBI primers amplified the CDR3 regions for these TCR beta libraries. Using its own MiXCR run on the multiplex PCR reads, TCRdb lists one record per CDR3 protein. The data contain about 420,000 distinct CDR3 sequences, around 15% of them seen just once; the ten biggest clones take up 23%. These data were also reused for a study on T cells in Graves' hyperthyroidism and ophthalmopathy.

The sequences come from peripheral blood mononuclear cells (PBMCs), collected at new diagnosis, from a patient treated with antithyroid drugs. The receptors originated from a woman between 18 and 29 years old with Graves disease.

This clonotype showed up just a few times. CDR3 sequence (DNA): TGCGCCAGCAGTTTTCGGCTACCGCTCACCTGGGACAGACAAGAGAAAGAGACCCAGTACTTC. This gives the protein CASSFRLPLTWDRQEKETQYF. The chain has TRBV4-1 and TRBJ2-5; 7 nucleotides line up with TRBD1. The CDR3 loop spans 21 amino acids. After removal of 6 bases from V and 3 bases from J, the junction contained 28 bases not matched to a gene. Germline V CDR1 and CDR2: MGHRA, YSYEKL.

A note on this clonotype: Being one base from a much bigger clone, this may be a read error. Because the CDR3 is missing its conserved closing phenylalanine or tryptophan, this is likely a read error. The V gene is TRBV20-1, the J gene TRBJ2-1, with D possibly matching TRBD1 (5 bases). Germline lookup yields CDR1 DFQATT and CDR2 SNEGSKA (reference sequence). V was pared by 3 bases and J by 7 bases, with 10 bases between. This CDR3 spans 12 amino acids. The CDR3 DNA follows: TGCAGTGCTAGGACAGATGTGAATGAGCAGTTCGTC. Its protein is CSARTDVNEQFV.

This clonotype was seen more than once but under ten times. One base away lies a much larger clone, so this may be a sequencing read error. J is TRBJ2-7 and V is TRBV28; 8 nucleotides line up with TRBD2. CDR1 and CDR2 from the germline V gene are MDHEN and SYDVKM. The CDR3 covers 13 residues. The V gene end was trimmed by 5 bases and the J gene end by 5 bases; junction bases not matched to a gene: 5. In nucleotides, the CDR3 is TGTGCCAGCAGTCCGACTAGCGACAACGAGCAGTACTTC. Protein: CASSPTSDNEQYF.

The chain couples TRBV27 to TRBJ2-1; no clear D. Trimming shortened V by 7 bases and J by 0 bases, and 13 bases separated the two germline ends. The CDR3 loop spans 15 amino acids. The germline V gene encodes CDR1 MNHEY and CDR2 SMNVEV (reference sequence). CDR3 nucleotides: TGTGCCAGCACCTTGTCGAGGAGCTCCTACAATGAGCAGTTCTTC. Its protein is CASTLSRSSYNEQFF.

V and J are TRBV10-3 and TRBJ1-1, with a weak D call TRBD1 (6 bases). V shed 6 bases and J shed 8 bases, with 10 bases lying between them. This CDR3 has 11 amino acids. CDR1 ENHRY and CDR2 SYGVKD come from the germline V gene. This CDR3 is CAISGQTEAFF. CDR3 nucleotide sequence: TGTGCCATCAGCGGACAGACAGAAGCTTTCTTT.

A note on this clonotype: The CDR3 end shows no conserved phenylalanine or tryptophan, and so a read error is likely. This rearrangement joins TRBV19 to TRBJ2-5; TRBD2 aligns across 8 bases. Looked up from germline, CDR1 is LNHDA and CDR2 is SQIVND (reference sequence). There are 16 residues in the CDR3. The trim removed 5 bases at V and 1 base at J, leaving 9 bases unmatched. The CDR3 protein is CASSLRGARGQETQYL. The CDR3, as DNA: TGTGCCAGTAGTCTGCGGGGGGCGCGGGGCCAAGAGACCCAGTACCTC.

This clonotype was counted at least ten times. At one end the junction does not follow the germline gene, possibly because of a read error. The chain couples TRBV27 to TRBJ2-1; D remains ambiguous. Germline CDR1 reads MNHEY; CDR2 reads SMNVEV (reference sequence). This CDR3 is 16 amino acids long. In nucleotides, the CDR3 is TGTGCCAGCAGTTTATCCGGCAGAGCCTCCTCCAATGAGCAGTTCTTC. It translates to CASSLSGRASSNEQFF.

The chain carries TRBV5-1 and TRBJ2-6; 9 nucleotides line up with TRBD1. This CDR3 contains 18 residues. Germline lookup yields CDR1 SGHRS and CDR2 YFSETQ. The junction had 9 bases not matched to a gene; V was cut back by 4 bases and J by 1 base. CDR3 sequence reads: CASSIWSGQGSGANVLTF. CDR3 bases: TGCGCCAGCAGCATTTGGTCGGGACAGGGTTCTGGGGCCAACGTCCTGACTTTC. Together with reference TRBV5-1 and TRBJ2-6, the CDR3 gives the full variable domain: KAGVTQTPRYLIKTRGQQVTLSCSPISGHRSVSWYQQTPGQGLQFLFEYFSETQRNKGNFPGRFSGRQFSNSRSEMNVSTLELGDSALYLCASSIWSGQGSGANVLTFGAGSRLTVL.

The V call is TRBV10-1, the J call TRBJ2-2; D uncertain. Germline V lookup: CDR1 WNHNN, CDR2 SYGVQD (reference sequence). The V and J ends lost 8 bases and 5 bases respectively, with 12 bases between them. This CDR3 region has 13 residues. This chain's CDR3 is CASGLTKTGELFF. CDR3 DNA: TGCGCCAGCGGCCTCACTAAAACCGGGGAGCTGTTTTTT.

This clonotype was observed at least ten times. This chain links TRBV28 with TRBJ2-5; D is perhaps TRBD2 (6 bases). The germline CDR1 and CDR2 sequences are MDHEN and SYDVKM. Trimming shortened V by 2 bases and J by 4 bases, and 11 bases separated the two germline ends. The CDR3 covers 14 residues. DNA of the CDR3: TGTGCCAGCAGTTTAACGTGGGGGGTAGAGACCCAGTACTTC. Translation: CASSLTWGVETQYF.

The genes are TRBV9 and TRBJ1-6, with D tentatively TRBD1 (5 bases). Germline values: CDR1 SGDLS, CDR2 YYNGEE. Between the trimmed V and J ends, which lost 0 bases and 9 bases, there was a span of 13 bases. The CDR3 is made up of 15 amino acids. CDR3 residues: CASSVAGPAGSPLHF. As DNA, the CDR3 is TGTGCCAGCAGCGTAGCAGGGCCAGCAGGTTCACCCCTCCACTTT.

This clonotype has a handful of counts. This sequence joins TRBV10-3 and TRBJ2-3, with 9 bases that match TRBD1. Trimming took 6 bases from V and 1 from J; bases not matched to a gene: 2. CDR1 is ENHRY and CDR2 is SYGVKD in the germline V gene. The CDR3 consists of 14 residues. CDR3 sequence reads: CAIRGQGGTDTQYF. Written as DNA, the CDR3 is TGTGCCATCAGGGGACAGGGTGGCACAGATACGCAGTATTTT.

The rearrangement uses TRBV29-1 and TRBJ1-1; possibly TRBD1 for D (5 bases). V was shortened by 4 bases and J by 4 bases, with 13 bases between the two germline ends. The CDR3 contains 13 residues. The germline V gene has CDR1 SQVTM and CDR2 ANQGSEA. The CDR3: CSVVGGKSTEAFF. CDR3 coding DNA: TGCAGCGTTGTCGGGGGAAAAAGCACTGAAGCTTTCTTT. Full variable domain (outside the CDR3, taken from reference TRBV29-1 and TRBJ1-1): SAVISQKPSRDICQRGTSLTIQCQVDSQVTMMFWYRQQPGQSLTLIATANQGSEATYESGFVIDKFPISRPNLTFSTLTVSNMSPEDSSIYLCSVVGGKSTEAFFGQGTRLTVV.

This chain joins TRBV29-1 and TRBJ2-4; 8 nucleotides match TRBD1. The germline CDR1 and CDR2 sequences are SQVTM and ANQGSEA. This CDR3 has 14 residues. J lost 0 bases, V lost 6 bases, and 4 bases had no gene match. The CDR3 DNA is TGCAGCGTCCGACAGGGGCTAGCCAAAAACATTCAGTACTTC. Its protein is CSVRQGLAKNIQYF.

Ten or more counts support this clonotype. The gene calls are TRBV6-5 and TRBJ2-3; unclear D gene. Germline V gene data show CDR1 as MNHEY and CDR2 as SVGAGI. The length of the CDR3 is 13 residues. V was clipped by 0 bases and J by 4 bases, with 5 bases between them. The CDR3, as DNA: TGTGCCAGCAGTTACTCGCTGGCAGATACGCAGTATTTT. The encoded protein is CASSYSLADTQYF.

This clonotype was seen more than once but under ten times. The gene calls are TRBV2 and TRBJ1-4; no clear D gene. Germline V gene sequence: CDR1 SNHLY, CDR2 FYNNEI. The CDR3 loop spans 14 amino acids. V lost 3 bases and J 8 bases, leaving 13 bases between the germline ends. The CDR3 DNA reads TGTGCCAGCAGTGATCGCTTAAAAGACGAAAAACTGTTTTTT. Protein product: CASSDRLKDEKLFF.

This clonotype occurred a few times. This chain's CDR3 is CASSIGLADTQYF. CDR3 DNA sequence: TGTGCCAGTAGTATTGGTTTGGCAGATACGCAGTATTTT. The chain combines TRBV19 with TRBJ2-3, with D unclear. The CDR3 runs to 13 residues. The germline V and J ends were trimmed by 3 bases and 4 bases, with 8 bases remaining between them. Germline CDR1 is LNHDA and CDR2 is SQIVND (reference sequence).

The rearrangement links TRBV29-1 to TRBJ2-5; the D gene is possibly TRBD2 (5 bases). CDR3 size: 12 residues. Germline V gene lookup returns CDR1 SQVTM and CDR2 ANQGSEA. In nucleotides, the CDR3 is TGCAGTGTCGACGGGAACCAAGAGACCCAGTACTTC. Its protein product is CSVDGNQETQYF. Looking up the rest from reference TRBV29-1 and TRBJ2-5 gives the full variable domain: SAVISQKPSRDICQRGTSLTIQCQVDSQVTMMFWYRQQPGQSLTLIATANQGSEATYESGFVIDKFPISRPNLTFSTLTVSNMSPEDSSIYLCSVDGNQETQYFGPGTRLLVL.

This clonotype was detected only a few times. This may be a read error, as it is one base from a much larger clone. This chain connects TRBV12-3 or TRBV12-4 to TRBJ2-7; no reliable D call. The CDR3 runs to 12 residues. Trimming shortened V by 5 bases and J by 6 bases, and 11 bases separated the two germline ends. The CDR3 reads CASSLYVSEQYF. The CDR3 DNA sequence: TGTGCCAGCAGTCTCTACGTCAGCGAGCAGTACTTC.

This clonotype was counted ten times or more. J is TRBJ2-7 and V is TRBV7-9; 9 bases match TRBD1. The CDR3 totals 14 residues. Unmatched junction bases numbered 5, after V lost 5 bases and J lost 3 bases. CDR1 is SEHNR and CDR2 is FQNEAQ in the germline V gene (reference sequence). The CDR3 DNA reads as TGTGCCAGCAGCCCAACAGGGGGCGGCTACGAGCAGTACTTC. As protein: CASSPTGGGYEQYF.

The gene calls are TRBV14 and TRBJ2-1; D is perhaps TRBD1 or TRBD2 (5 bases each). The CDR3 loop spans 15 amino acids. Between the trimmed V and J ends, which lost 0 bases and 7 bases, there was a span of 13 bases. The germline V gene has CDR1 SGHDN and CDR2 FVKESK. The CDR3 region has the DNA TGTGCCAGCAGCCAAGACTGGGGGAGTGATAATGAGCAGTTCTTC. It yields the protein CASSQDWGSDNEQFF.

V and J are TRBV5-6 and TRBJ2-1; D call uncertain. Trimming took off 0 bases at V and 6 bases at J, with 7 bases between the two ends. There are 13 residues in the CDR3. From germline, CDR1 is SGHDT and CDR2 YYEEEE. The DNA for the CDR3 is TGTGCCAGCAGCTTGGAGCTTTTCAATGAGCAGTTCTTC. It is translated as CASSLELFNEQFF.